The 8 T cell receptor beta chains below come from one sample, sequenced in a study of Japanese encephalitis immunity and Zika vaccine responses. In TCRdb, the 5' RACE reads were re-called with MiXCR into one record per CDR3 protein. The repertoire consists of 450 to 500 distinct CDR3 sequences, with approximately 7.9% occurring once and the leading ten covering around a quarter. PBMCs were CFSE-labeled and cultured for less than 7 days with peptide pools at about 0.94 ug/mL each. Proliferating CD4 T cells were sorted unfixed as live CD56-CD19-CD16-CD3+CD4+ CFSE-low cells. Specimen: antigen-activated CD4+ T cells from blood, cultured, collected during a Zika inactivated vaccine study. The source of these receptors is an adult man who received an inactivated Zika virus vaccine.

In its sample, this clonotype ranks as medium-sized (0.01 to 0.1%). The chain has TRBV20-1 and TRBJ2-7; unclear D gene. The V gene lost 0 bases and the J gene lost 10 bases, with 13 bases spanning the gap. The germline gives CDR1 DFQATT, CDR2 SNEGSKA (reference sequence). This CDR3 contains 12 residues. CDR3: CSARDLGRIQYF. CDR3 DNA sequence: TGCAGTGCTAGAGATTTAGGACGGATACAGTACTTC.

This CDR3 reads CASSQAGTGGRGYTF. The CDR3 DNA is TGTGCCAGCAGCCAAGCCGGGACAGGGGGTCGTGGCTACACCTTC. The chain joins TRBV14 to TRBJ1-2, with 11 bases matching TRBD1. The CDR3 is 15 residues long. Germline lookup yields CDR1 SGHDN and CDR2 FVKESK. V gave up 1 base and J gave up 7 bases; unmatched junction bases: 5.

In its sample, this clonotype is large. The rearrangement links TRBV3-1 to TRBJ2-5; 7 bases align to TRBD2. This CDR3 has 15 residues. Per the germline V gene, CDR1 is LGHDT and CDR2 is YNNKEL (reference sequence). V lost 2 bases, J lost 5 bases, and 8 bases stayed unmatched. The CDR3 loop reads CASSQFLGAGETQYF. The CDR3 DNA is TGTGCCAGCAGCCAATTTCTAGGAGCGGGGGAGACCCAGTACTTC.

This clonotype is judged large. The chain uses TRBV4-3 and TRBJ2-1; D may be TRBD1 or TRBD2 (5 bases each). The CDR3 totals 14 residues. Germline loops: CDR1 LGHNA, CDR2 YSLEER. Trimming took off 1 base at V and 8 bases at J, with 12 bases between the two ends. The CDR3 region has the DNA TGCGCCAGCAGCCAAGTTGGGGACCACGATGAGCAGTTCTTC. Protein: CASSQVGDHDEQFF.

This clonotype was observed a handful of times. The chain joins TRBV2 to TRBJ1-2; TRBD1 is a possible D gene (5 bases). V lost 9 bases and J lost 1, with 12 bases in between. The CDR3 spans 13 residues. Germline values: CDR1 SNHLY, CDR2 FYNNEI. The DNA for the CDR3 is TGTGCCAGTGCCGTGACAGTTAACTATGGCTACACCTTC. The encoded protein is CASAVTVNYGYTF.

This clonotype is hyperexpanded by share. DNA of the CDR3: TGTGCCAGCAGTTACGTTTCAGGGGGCTATACGCAGTATTTT. Protein product: CASSYVSGGYTQYF. The chain has TRBV6-2 or TRBV6-3 and TRBJ2-3, with 8 bases matching TRBD1. This CDR3 is 14 amino acids long. Trimming cost V 2 bases and J 7 bases; bases outside gene matches: 5. Germline loops: CDR1 MNHEY, CDR2 SVGEGT.

This clonotype rates as large. This sequence joins TRBV4-3 and TRBJ2-5; D is perhaps TRBD1 or TRBD2 (5 bases each). From germline, CDR1 is LGHNA and CDR2 YSLEER. V gave up 1 base and J gave up 5 bases, with 8 bases separating them. CDR3 length: 13 residues. CDR3 loop: CASSQVGEETQYF. The CDR3, as DNA: TGCGCCAGCAGCCAAGTAGGGGAGGAGACCCAGTACTTC.

By sample fraction, this clonotype is medium-sized. CDR3 in amino acids: CASSSTWATDTQYF. DNA of the CDR3: TGCGCCAGCAGCTCCACCTGGGCCACAGATACGCAGTATTTT. The chain joins TRBV5-1 to TRBJ2-3; D is undetermined. The CDR3 totals 14 residues. Germline V gives CDR1 SGHRS, CDR2 YFSETQ. The germline V and J ends were trimmed by 3 bases and 2 bases, with 10 bases remaining between them.